The present T cell receptor (beta chain) was sequenced within a study of shared clonotypes between healthy human individuals. Study-level information: Researchers assigned three CD4 naive, three CD4 memory, two CD8 naive and one CD8 memory plate to each donor.

This clone came up a few times. CD8 memory comprised CD45RO+ plus CCR7-negative CD45RA+ TemRA cells. The repertoire was sequenced with immunoSEQ multiplex PCR; TCRdb's copy has only in-frame clones and lacks some. Counted here are under 130,000 clones, around 64% occurring once; the ten biggest clones make up approximately 24%. V lost 5 bases and J 5 bases, leaving 6 bases between the germline ends. CDR3 length: 12 residues. Per the germline V gene, CDR1 is SGHTA and CDR2 is FQGTGA. The sequence was collected from a woman in her thirties in good health. The sample was memory CD8+ T cells sorted from blood. Subset specified: CD45RO+ cells pooled with CCR7-negative TemRA cells. This chain connects TRBV7-3 to TRBJ2-2; D unclear. This chain's CDR3 is CASSKGTGELFF. DNA of the CDR3: TGTGCCAGCAGCAAAGGGACCGGGGAGCTGTTTTTT. Variable domain in full (rest from reference TRBV7-3 and TRBJ2-2): GAGVSQTPSNKVTEKGKYVELRCDPISGHTALYWYRQSLGQGPEFLIYFQGTGAADDSGLPNDRFFAVRPEGSVSTLKIQRTERGDSAVYLCASSKGTGELFFGEGSRLTVL.